This T cell receptor (beta chain) was recorded in a study of blood T cell repertoires in COVID-19. About the study: Both acute and convalescent COVID-19 samples were obtained from the United States, Italy and Spain. T cells, B-cell-depleted T cells, or PBMCs provided the cDNA or gDNA that served as material.

Trimming shortened V by 10 bases and J by 8 bases, and 9 bases separated the two germline ends. Germline values: CDR1 SNHLY, CDR2 FYNNEI. CDR3 size: 11 residues. As handled by the study authors: Reference gene primer amplification yielded estimated nucleated cell counts. Sequenced by immunoSEQ multiplex PCR; TCRdb stores in-frame clones only, minus some. For V, J and clone size, that table is used; D and trimming come from the DNA. Found here are tens of thousands of clones, about 76% of them singletons; the top ten hold about 26%. The chain recombines TRBV2 with TRBJ1-6; D ambiguous. Source material: peripheral blood. The TCR sequence derives from a woman of 80 years or more with active or convalescent COVID-19. CDR3 sequence: CATQLDSPLHF. The CDR3 bases are TGTGCCACCCAGTTGGATTCACCCCTCCACTTT.